This T cell receptor (beta chain) stems from a study of CD8+ T cells in alopecia areata. The CDR3 is made up of 14 amino acids. V gave up 4 bases and J gave up 3 bases, with 12 bases separating them. Looked up from germline, CDR1 is SQVTM and CDR2 is ANQGSEA. TCR sequencing used cDNA made by reverse transcription of extracted RNA. TCRdb's table, derived via immunoSEQ multiplex PCR, lists solely in-frame clones and lacks some. The table shows more than 95,000 clones, with roughly half occurring only once. The chain employs TRBV29-1 and TRBJ2-2; D is possibly TRBD1 (5 bases). The source is a human donor in good health. Sequencing was carried out using CD4+ T cells sorted from blood. The CDR3 region has the DNA TGCAGCGTTGGGCCCAGGGCGCACACCGGGGAGCTGTTTTTT. It specifies CSVGPRAHTGELFF.